This entry lists 14 T cell receptor beta chains sequenced from one sample in a study of blood T cells in healthy people across ages. The use of a sample-barcoded 5' primer and a J-beta primer mix characterized a second PCR of roughly 7 to 12 cycles. TCRdb ran MiXCR on the 5' RACE reads and lists one entry per CDR3 protein. Counted here are some 880,000 distinct CDR3 sequences, about 36% occurring once; the ten biggest clones make up over 10%. The sequencing sample was made of blood. These receptors originate from a man younger than 35 in good health.

The chain recombines TRBV7-2 with TRBJ1-1, with D uncertain. The V and J ends lost 2 bases and 1 base respectively, with 14 bases between them. CDR3 length equals 16 residues. Germline CDR1 and CDR2: SGHTA and FQGNSA. The CDR3 region is CASSLQAEVPNTEAFF. CDR3 bases: TGTGCCAGCAGCTTACAGGCGGAGGTCCCGAACACTGAAGCTTTCTTT.

The table lists this clonotype with a few counts. The chain carries TRBV27 and TRBJ1-1; possibly TRBD1 for D (6 bases). The CDR3 runs to 13 residues. The V gene's germline CDR1 is MNHEY and CDR2 SMNVEV (reference sequence). Trimming took off 7 bases at V and 3 bases at J, with 12 bases between the two ends. The CDR3 DNA reads TGTGCCAGCAACACCAGACAGGACACTGAAGCTTTCTTT. It yields the protein CASNTRQDTEAFF.

This chain joins TRBV20-1 and TRBJ2-7, with D perhaps matching TRBD2 (5 bases). The germline V gene has CDR1 DFQATT and CDR2 SNEGSKA (reference sequence). Trimming left V 2 bases short and J 7 bases short, with 15 bases between. The CDR3 is 13 residues long. The CDR3 sequence: CSARTGIDNEQYF. The CDR3 DNA is TGCAGTGCTAGAACGGGAATTGACAATGAGCAGTACTTC.

The table lists this clonotype with a few counts. The chain recombines TRBV7-8 with TRBJ2-5; the D call may be TRBD1 or TRBD2 (5 bases each). The CDR3 totals 16 residues. V lost 5 bases and J lost 5, with 21 bases in between. The germline CDR1 and CDR2 sequences are SGHVS and FQNEAQ. For the CDR3, the DNA is TGTGCCAGCAGCCCCGAGGGGTGGGGTTTACCCGAGACCCAGTACTTC. Translated: CASSPEGWGLPETQYF.

This clonotype was observed at least ten times. V usage is TRBV20-1 and J usage is TRBJ2-3; D remains unclear. The V end was cut by 0 bases, the J end by 7 bases, with 17 bases between. The CDR3 consists of 15 residues. Germline V gives CDR1 DFQATT, CDR2 SNEGSKA (reference sequence). The DNA of the CDR3 is TGCAGTGCTAGAGATTCCAGTGCCCACCTTAATACGCAGTATTTT. Amino acid sequence: CSARDSSAHLNTQYF.

As DNA, the CDR3 is TGTGCCAGCAGCTTAGCGCACAGGGCAACGAATGGCTACACCTTC. It is translated as CASSLAHRATNGYTF. V gene TRBV7-2 combines with J gene TRBJ1-2; D is perhaps TRBD1 (6 bases). The length of the CDR3 is 15 residues. Germline V lookup: CDR1 SGHTA, CDR2 FQGNSA. Trimming left V 0 bases short and J 6 bases short, with 14 bases between.

The chain joins TRBV7-9 to TRBJ2-4; D is unresolved. The end of the DNA fits TRBJ2-7 better, so the J call may be wrong. The CDR3 loop spans 11 amino acids. Germline assignment: CDR1 SEHNR and CDR2 FQNEAQ (reference sequence). The CDR3 sequence is CASGSVGEQYF. CDR3 nucleotides: TGTGCCAGCGGTAGTGTCGGCGAGCAGTACTTC.

This rearrangement joins TRBV10-3 to TRBJ2-7, with 9 bases aligning to TRBD1. The germline gives CDR1 ENHRY, CDR2 SYGVKD. V lost 5 bases and J lost 7; bases outside the gene matches: 12. This CDR3 has 15 residues. For the CDR3, the DNA is TGTGCCATCAGTCAACAGGGGGCAACCTACAATGAGCAGTACTTC. Its protein is CAISQQGATYNEQYF.

This clonotype was detected ten times or more. The V gene is TRBV4-3, the J gene TRBJ2-7; no reliable D call. The germline V gene has CDR1 LGHNA and CDR2 YSLEER. V lost 0 bases and J 5 bases, leaving 14 bases between the germline ends. This CDR3 is 15 amino acids long. The CDR3 loop is CASSQDLALQDEQYF. The CDR3 nucleotides read TGCGCCAGCAGCCAAGATCTGGCCCTGCAGGACGAGCAGTACTTC.

Remarks on this clonotype: A single base separates this from a much larger clone, so it may be a read error. This chain joins TRBV27 and TRBJ2-1; 12 nucleotides align to TRBD1. The assigned J gene may be wrong: the sequence end matches TRBJ2-7 better. Germline V CDR1 and CDR2: MNHEY, SMNVEV (reference sequence). The CDR3 loop spans 16 amino acids. CDR3 residues: CASSQGTGGAYNEQYF. CDR3 coding DNA: TGTGCCAGCAGTCAAGGGACAGGGGGCGCATACAATGAGCAGTACTTC.

The V gene is TRBV4-2, the J gene TRBJ1-5, with 10 bases aligning to TRBD1. There are 18 residues in the CDR3. V was clipped by 0 bases and J by 3 bases; unmatched bases: 8. The germline gives CDR1 LGHNA, CDR2 YNFKEQ. The CDR3 loop is CASSQDDRGRRPNQPQHF. For the CDR3, the DNA is TGTGCCAGCAGCCAAGACGACAGGGGGCGCCGGCCCAATCAGCCCCAGCATTTT.

The sample holds one count of this clonotype. It may be a read error: a sequence one base away is much more abundant. The chain uses TRBV12-3 or TRBV12-4 and TRBJ2-1; no clear D gene. This CDR3 region has 13 residues. V was pared by 7 bases and J by 12 bases, with 19 bases between. CDR3 in DNA: TGTGCCAGCAAACGATGGGTACGGCATGGGCAGTTCTTC. Amino acid sequence: CASKRWVRHGQFF.

V gene TRBV29-1 combines with J gene TRBJ1-2; D is unresolved. Per germline, CDR1 SQVTM and CDR2 ANQGSEA. The CDR3 extends over 11 amino acids. V shed 0 bases and J shed 10 bases, with 9 bases lying between them. CDR3 nucleotide sequence: TGCAGCGTTGAAGATCCAAGCGACTACACCTTC. This gives the protein CSVEDPSDYTF. Drawing the rest from reference TRBV29-1 and TRBJ1-2, the complete variable domain is SAVISQKPSRDICQRGTSLTIQCQVDSQVTMMFWYRQQPGQSLTLIATANQGSEATYESGFVIDKFPISRPNLTFSTLTVSNMSPEDSSIYLCSVEDPSDYTFGSGTRLTVV.

The chain's CDR3 is CASSYSRTSTDTQYF. Written as DNA, the CDR3 is TGTGCCAGCAGTTACAGTCGGACTAGCACAGATACGCAGTATTTT. This chain links TRBV6-2 or TRBV6-3 with TRBJ2-3, with D maybe TRBD2 (5 bases). From germline, CDR1 is MNHEY and CDR2 SVGEGT. The CDR3 contains 15 residues. The V gene lost 2 bases and the J gene lost 0 bases, with 9 bases spanning the gap.